Shown below are 24 T cell receptor beta chains from a single sample sequenced in a study of beta chain features in type 1 diabetes. Investigators reverse transcribed all isolated RNA, so they sequenced expressed TCRB transcripts. TCRdb keeps only in-frame clones here, not all; method: immunoSEQ multiplex PCR. Here the sample spans 300,000 to 350,000 clones, roughly a fifth being singletons. The sequenced material came from naive CD4+ T cells from blood. These receptors all come from a woman aged 18-29 years in good health.

V usage is TRBV5-1 and J usage is TRBJ2-7, with 7 bases that match TRBD2. The CDR3 contains 13 residues. The germline gives CDR1 SGHRS, CDR2 YFSETQ. V shed 3 bases and J 2 bases; nucleotides not matched to a gene: 2. CDR3 sequence reads: CASSSGLAYEQYF. CDR3 coding DNA: TGCGCCAGCAGCTCCGGACTAGCCTACGAGCAGTACTTC.

This clone appeared a few times. This chain links TRBV18 with TRBJ2-7; 8 bases agree with TRBD2. Germline values: CDR1 KGHSH, CDR2 LQKENI. V lost 0 bases to trimming and J lost 5 bases; unmatched junction nucleotides: 6. The CDR3 is 15 amino acids. CDR3 protein: CASSPPSGRSHEQYF. In DNA form, the CDR3 reads TGTGCCAGCTCACCACCGAGCGGGAGAAGCCACGAGCAGTACTTC.

The V and J genes are TRBV7-2 and TRBJ1-6; D may be TRBD1 (6 bases). The CDR3 runs 16 residues. Deletions cut 3 bases from V and 5 bases from J, with 14 bases between. CDR1 is SGHTA, CDR2 FQGNSA, per germline. The CDR3 DNA follows: TGTGCCAGCAGCTTCTCGGGGGGCCCAAATAATTCACCCCTCCACTTT. This translates into CASSFSGGPNNSPLHF.

In its sample, this clone was seen a few times. V is TRBV4-3 and J is TRBJ1-5; D ambiguous. This CDR3 contains 17 residues. Germline values: CDR1 LGHNA, CDR2 YSLEER. The V end lost 4 bases, the J end lost 2 bases, and 18 bases lay between the germline ends. The CDR3, as DNA: TGCGCCAGCAGCCTCACCCACCAGGTGGGTGGCAATCAGCCCCAGCATTTT. It translates to CASSLTHQVGGNQPQHF.

The sample holds a few counts of this clone. This chain connects TRBV18 to TRBJ1-1; TRBD1 aligns across 7 bases. J gave up 1 base and V 8 bases, and 4 bases lay outside the gene matches. This CDR3 spans 13 amino acids. The V gene's germline CDR1 is KGHSH and CDR2 LQKENI. This CDR3 is CASLQGSNTEAFF. Written as DNA, the CDR3 is TGTGCCAGCCTACAGGGGTCGAACACTGAAGCTTTCTTT.

The chain links TRBV30 to TRBJ1-4; 10 bases match TRBD1. The V gene end was trimmed by 1 base and the J gene end by 8 bases; junction bases not matched to a gene: 1. CDR1 is GTSNPN, CDR2 SVGIG, per germline (reference sequence). The CDR3 covers 13 residues. The CDR3 is CAWSGTGGEKLFF. The CDR3, as DNA: TGTGCCTGGAGTGGGACAGGGGGGGAAAAACTGTTTTTT.

This rearrangement joins TRBV7-9 to TRBJ2-7; D is undetermined. Germline CDR1 reads SEHNR; CDR2 reads FQNEAQ (reference sequence). V shed 1 base and J shed 1 base, with 14 bases lying between them. CDR3 length: 16 residues. In DNA form, the CDR3 reads TGTGCCAGCAGCTTAGGGAGTCTCCTCGGATCCTACGAGCAGTACTTC. The encoded protein is CASSLGSLLGSYEQYF.

CDR3 DNA sequence: TGTGCCAGCAGTCGGGACAGGGTCTTGTACAATGAGCAGTTCTTC. It yields the protein CASSRDRVLYNEQFF. The rearrangement links TRBV6-5 to TRBJ2-1, with 9 bases matching TRBD1. The CDR3 is 15 residues long. Trimming took 5 bases from V and 4 from J; bases not matched to a gene: 6. Looked up from germline, CDR1 is MNHEY and CDR2 is SVGAGI.

This clone was detected a few times. V gene TRBV5-4 combines with J gene TRBJ1-2; TRBD1 matches 7 bases. The CDR3 loop spans 14 amino acids. Germline CDR1 is SGHNT and CDR2 is YYREEE (reference sequence). J was trimmed by 4 bases and V by 5 bases; bases with no gene match: 8. DNA of the CDR3: TGTGCCAGCAGTTCAGGGGGATTCGGCTATGGCTACACCTTC. As protein: CASSSGGFGYGYTF.

The chain employs TRBV5-1 and TRBJ1-1; D is unclear. The CDR3 loop spans 14 amino acids. In germline, CDR1 is SGHRS, CDR2 YFSETQ. The ends were cut back, 4 bases at V and 4 bases at J, with 14 bases in the middle. The chain's CDR3 is CASSQEAASTEAFF. The CDR3 bases are TGCGCCAGCAGCCAGGAGGCCGCGTCCACTGAAGCTTTCTTT.

This chain connects TRBV9 to TRBJ1-6; D unclear. The germline V gene encodes CDR1 SGDLS and CDR2 YYNGEE. This CDR3 spans 14 amino acids. V was pared by 1 base and J by 3 bases, with 5 bases between. Here the CDR3 reads CASSVNNYNSPLHF. In DNA form, the CDR3 reads TGTGCCAGCAGCGTAAACAACTATAATTCACCCCTCCACTTT.

This clone has only a few counts. The gene calls are TRBV5-4 and TRBJ1-2, with 9 bases that match TRBD1. J gave up 3 bases and V 0 bases, and 0 bases lay outside the gene matches. This CDR3 has 14 amino acids. Germline V gene sequence: CDR1 SGHNT, CDR2 YYREEE (reference sequence). CDR3 DNA: TGTGCCAGCAGCTTGGGGGACAGGGACTATGGCTACACCTTC. It translates to CASSLGDRDYGYTF.

The genes are TRBV7-2 and TRBJ1-6; 9 bases match TRBD1. This CDR3 comprises 14 residues. Unmatched junction bases numbered 5, after V lost 7 bases and J lost 7 bases. Germline V gene sequence: CDR1 SGHTA, CDR2 FQGNSA. The CDR3 is CASTGQGGNSPLHF. CDR3 bases: TGTGCCAGCACGGGACAGGGAGGAAATTCACCCCTCCACTTT.

The genes are TRBV13 and TRBJ2-7, with 7 bases lining up with TRBD1. J was trimmed by 4 bases and V by 2 bases; bases with no gene match: 8. The CDR3 runs 15 residues. Germline V gene lookup returns CDR1 PRHDT and CDR2 FYEKMQ (reference sequence). The CDR3 protein is CASSLSGQFLYEQYF. As DNA, the CDR3 is TGTGCCAGCAGCTTATCGGGACAGTTCCTATACGAGCAGTACTTC.

This clone was counted only a few times. The genes are TRBV25-1 and TRBJ1-1; maybe TRBD1 (5 bases). Germline V gene data show CDR1 as MGHDK and CDR2 as SYGVNS. The V end lost 5 bases, the J end lost 0 bases, and 10 bases lay between the germline ends. This CDR3 contains 14 residues. CDR3 protein: CASSSGLMNTEAFF. The CDR3, as DNA: TGTGCCAGCAGTTCAGGGTTGATGAACACTGAAGCTTTCTTT.

The chain carries TRBV7-9 and TRBJ2-1, with a weak D call TRBD2 (5 bases). CDR1 SEHNR and CDR2 FQNEAQ come from the germline V gene (reference sequence). The V gene lost 5 bases and the J gene lost 5 bases, with 7 bases spanning the gap. The CDR3 length is 12 residues. CDR3 sequence: CASSPLDNEQFF. The CDR3 DNA reads as TGTGCCAGCAGCCCACTAGACAATGAGCAGTTCTTC.

This rearrangement joins TRBV4-3 to TRBJ2-5; 8 bases are shared with TRBD2. This CDR3 is built from 14 residues. The V segment lost 4 bases and the J segment 5 bases; nucleotides outside the gene matches: 6. Germline assignment: CDR1 LGHNA and CDR2 YSLEER. This CDR3 reads CASSRRGGGETQYF. The DNA for the CDR3 is TGCGCCAGCAGCCGCCGGGGGGGCGGGGAGACCCAGTACTTC.

This sequence joins TRBV7-2 and TRBJ2-5; the D gene is possibly TRBD1 (6 bases). Germline V lookup: CDR1 SGHTA, CDR2 FQGNSA. This CDR3 region has 15 residues. Deletions cut 3 bases from V and 5 bases from J, with 16 bases between. CDR3 nucleotides: TGTGCCAGCAGCTTGGTCCCAGGGGAAGGGGAGACCCAGTACTTC. Encoded protein: CASSLVPGEGETQYF.

V usage is TRBV6-5 and J usage is TRBJ1-2; 7 nucleotides align to TRBD1. Losses at the gene ends were 6 bases for V and 7 bases for J; bases not matched to a gene: 2. The CDR3 spans 11 residues. Germline V gene sequence: CDR1 MNHEY, CDR2 SVGAGI. The CDR3 region is CASSQGVGYTF. The CDR3, as DNA: TGTGCCAGCAGCCAGGGGGTTGGCTACACCTTC.

In its sample, this clone was seen a few times. This sequence joins TRBV19 and TRBJ2-2; perhaps TRBD2 as D (5 bases). V lost 6 bases and J lost 1, with 12 bases in between. CDR1 and CDR2 (germline): LNHDA, SQIVND (reference sequence). The CDR3 is made up of 15 amino acids. Here the CDR3 DNA reads TGTGCCAGTAGGATCTTGGGGAGGAACACCGGGGAGCTGTTTTTT. This translates into CASRILGRNTGELFF.

The chain employs TRBV6-1 and TRBJ1-4; D ambiguous. This CDR3 is 16 amino acids long. The V end was cut by 2 bases, the J end by 3 bases, with 13 bases between. The germline gives CDR1 MNHNS, CDR2 SASEGT. CDR3 in DNA: TGTGCCAGCAGTGAAACGGGAGGAAACGCTAATGAAAAACTGTTTTTT. It translates to CASSETGGNANEKLFF.

The chain carries TRBV10-3 and TRBJ2-7, with 7 nucleotides matching TRBD2. This CDR3 region has 14 residues. Germline assignment: CDR1 ENHRY and CDR2 SYGVKD. V trimming: 8 bases; J trimming: 4 bases; junction bases outside the gene matches: 11. The CDR3 loop reads CAIAGGKGGYEQYF. CDR3 nucleotides: TGTGCCATCGCAGGAGGAAAGGGAGGGTACGAGCAGTACTTC.

The chain combines TRBV29-1 with TRBJ2-3, with D maybe TRBD2 (6 bases). This CDR3 is 14 amino acids long. V shed 6 bases and J shed 0 bases, with 13 bases lying between them. Germline V gene data show CDR1 as SQVTM and CDR2 as ANQGSEA. The CDR3 is CSVRVGGSTDTQYF. The CDR3 coding sequence is TGCAGCGTCAGGGTAGGAGGGAGCACAGATACGCAGTATTTT.

This chain connects TRBV18 to TRBJ1-1; 9 nucleotides match TRBD1. V gave up 5 bases and J gave up 1 base; unmatched junction bases: 8. The CDR3 is 16 residues long. Per the germline V gene, CDR1 is KGHSH and CDR2 is LQKENI. The CDR3 bases are TGTGCCAGCTCAGTAACCGGGACAGGGACGAACACTGAAGCTTTCTTT. Translated: CASSVTGTGTNTEAFF. Full variable domain (remainder filled in from reference TRBV18 and TRBJ1-1): NAGVMQNPRHLVRRRGQEARLRCSPMKGHSHVYWYRQLPEEGLKFMVYLQKENIIDESGMPKERFSAEFPKEGPSILRIQQVVRGDSAAYFCASSVTGTGTNTEAFFGQGTRLTVV.